This T cell receptor (beta chain) was retrieved from a study of blood T cell repertoires in COVID-19. Study-wide context: Sites across the United States, Italy and Spain contributed samples from acute and convalescent COVID-19. PBMCs, B-cell-depleted T cells, or T cells provided the cDNA or gDNA that made up the material.

Looked up from germline, CDR1 is SGHNT and CDR2 is YYREEE (reference sequence). V was shortened by 4 bases and J by 6 bases, with 10 bases between the two germline ends. CDR3 length equals 12 residues. Authors' data handling: Scientists estimated how many nucleated cells there were by amplifying reference gene primers. Only in-frame clones appear in the TCRdb table, and some are missing; sequencing was by immunoSEQ multiplex PCR. That table is the source of V, J and clone size, and D and trimming were worked out from the DNA. The table includes 90,000 to 110,000 clones, approximately 78% detected once.

Sequenced material: peripheral blood. The chain is built from TRBV5-4 and TRBJ1-1, with D unclear. This clonotype was obtained from an elderly woman with acute or convalescent COVID-19. The DNA for the CDR3 is TGTGCCAGCAGCCAAGCGGGCGCTGAAGCTTTCTTT. It specifies CASSQAGAEAFF.